The 5 T cell receptor beta chains in this list originate from one sample, sequenced in a study of stem cell transplantation in POMP-related autoinflammatory disease. Data came from immunoSEQ multiplex PCR; TCRdb stores just in-frame clones and leaves some out. The sample has roughly 70,000 clones; approximately 91% are singletons. The sample was CD4+ T cells from PBMCs, taken after stem cell transplantation. All receptors derive from a human patient with POMP-related autoinflammation and immune dysregulation (PRAID). Some T cells may be the graft donor's.

The chain carries TRBV30 and TRBJ2-1, with 10 bases identical to TRBD2. Trimming cost V 3 bases and J 6 bases; bases outside gene matches: 5. This CDR3 spans 14 amino acids. Germline values: CDR1 GTSNPN, CDR2 SVGIG (reference sequence). The chain's CDR3 is CAWSRLAGFNEQFF. The CDR3 DNA is TGTGCCTGGAGCCGACTAGCGGGTTTCAATGAGCAGTTCTTC.

The gene calls are TRBV6-4 and TRBJ2-3; D is perhaps TRBD1 or TRBD2 (6 bases each). CDR3 length equals 18 residues. The V end lost 3 bases, the J end lost 3 bases, and 22 bases lay between the germline ends. CDR1 MRHNA and CDR2 SNTAGT come from the germline V gene. CDR3 sequence: CASSDMRGAGSGTDTQYF. CDR3 nucleotide sequence: TGTGCCAGCAGTGATATGAGGGGGGCGGGGAGCGGGACAGATACGCAGTATTTT.

This clone was seen only once. CDR3 in DNA: TGTGCCAGTAGTACCCAGACTATTAGCGGAGAGACCCAGTACTTC. Translation: CASSTQTISGETQYF. The chain joins TRBV19 to TRBJ2-5; TRBD2 is a possible D gene (6 bases). Germline CDR1 and CDR2: LNHDA and SQIVND (reference sequence). Between the trimmed V and J ends, which lost 4 bases and 4 bases, there was a span of 16 bases. The CDR3 runs to 15 residues.

The rearrangement uses TRBV6-6 and TRBJ1-5, with D uncertain. Germline V lookup: CDR1 MNHNY, CDR2 SVGAGI (reference sequence). V dropped 7 bases and J dropped 0 bases, with 13 bases sitting between them. The CDR3 is made up of 15 amino acids. CDR3 coding DNA: TGTGCCAGCACCGATCGCGGAGATAGCAATCAGCCCCAGCATTTT. Protein: CASTDRGDSNQPQHF.

The chain joins TRBV28 to TRBJ1-3, with D unresolved. Germline V gene lookup returns CDR1 MDHEN and CDR2 SYDVKM. This CDR3 has 11 residues. V lost 8 bases, J lost 5 bases, and 7 bases lay in between. CDR3 amino acids: CASGIRNTIYF. The CDR3 DNA is TGTGCCAGCGGAATCAGAAACACCATATATTTT.